A single TCR beta chain is shown here with its context. What it binds is not known. This record comes from a study of response to subunit inactivated influenza vaccine. Study results and limitations: Few new T cells, the authors suggested, are recruited by each seasonal influenza vaccination.

TCRdb analysed the RT-PCR reads with MiXCR anew, one entry per CDR3 protein. This table holds 450,000 to 600,000 distinct CDR3 sequences, roughly 8.2% found once. The trim removed 1 base at V and 5 bases at J, leaving 7 bases unmatched. The CDR3 contains 15 residues. Germline V CDR1 and CDR2: DFQATT, SNEGSKA (reference sequence). This clonotype was sampled from a man aged 50 to 69 who received an inactivated influenza vaccine. The chain uses TRBV20-1 and TRBJ2-5; 10 nucleotides align to TRBD2. This specimen consisted of PBMCs from blood, obtained around 25 months after vaccination. The CDR3 DNA reads TGCAGTGCTAGAGCTAGCGGGAGTTTCGGGGAGACCCAGTACTTC. It yields the protein CSARASGSFGETQYF.